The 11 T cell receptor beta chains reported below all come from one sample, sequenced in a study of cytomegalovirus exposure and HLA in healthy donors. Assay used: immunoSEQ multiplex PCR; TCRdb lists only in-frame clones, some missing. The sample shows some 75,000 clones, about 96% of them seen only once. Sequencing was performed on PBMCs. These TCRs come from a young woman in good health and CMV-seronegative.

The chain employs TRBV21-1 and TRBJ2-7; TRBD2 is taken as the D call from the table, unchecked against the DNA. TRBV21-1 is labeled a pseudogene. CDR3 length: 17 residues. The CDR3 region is CASSPQQTSGRPYEQYF. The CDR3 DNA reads TGTGCCAGCAGCCCCCAACAGACTAGCGGGCGGCCCTACGAGCAGTACTTC.

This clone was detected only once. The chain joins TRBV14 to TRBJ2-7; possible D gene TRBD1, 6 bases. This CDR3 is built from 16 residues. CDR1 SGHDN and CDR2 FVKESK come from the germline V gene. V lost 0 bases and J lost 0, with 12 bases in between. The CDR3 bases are TGTGCCAGCAGCCAAGATGGGGGACATTACTCCTACGAGCAGTACTTC. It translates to CASSQDGGHYSYEQYF.

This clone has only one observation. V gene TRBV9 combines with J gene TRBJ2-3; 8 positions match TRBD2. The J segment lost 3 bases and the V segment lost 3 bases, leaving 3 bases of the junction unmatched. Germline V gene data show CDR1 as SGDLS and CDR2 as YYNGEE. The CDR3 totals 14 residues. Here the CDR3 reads CASSDSGRTDTQYF. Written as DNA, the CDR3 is TGTGCCAGCAGCGACAGCGGGAGAACAGATACGCAGTATTTT.

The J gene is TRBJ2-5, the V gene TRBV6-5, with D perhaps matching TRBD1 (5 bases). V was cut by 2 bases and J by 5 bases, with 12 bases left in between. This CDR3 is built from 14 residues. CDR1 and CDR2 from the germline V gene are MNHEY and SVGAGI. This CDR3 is CASSYGQGIETQYF. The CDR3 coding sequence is TGTGCCAGCAGTTACGGTCAGGGTATCGAGACCCAGTACTTC.

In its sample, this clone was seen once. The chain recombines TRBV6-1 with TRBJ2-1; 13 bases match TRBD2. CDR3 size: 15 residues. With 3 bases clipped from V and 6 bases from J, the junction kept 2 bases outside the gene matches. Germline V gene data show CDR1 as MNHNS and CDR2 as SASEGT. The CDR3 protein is CASSEWTSGSNEQFF. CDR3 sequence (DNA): TGTGCCAGCAGTGAGTGGACTAGCGGGAGCAATGAGCAGTTCTTC.

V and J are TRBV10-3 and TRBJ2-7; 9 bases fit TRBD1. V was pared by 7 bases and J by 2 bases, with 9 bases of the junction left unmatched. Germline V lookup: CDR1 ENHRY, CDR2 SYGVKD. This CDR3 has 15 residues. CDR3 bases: TGTGCCATCACCTCCGGGACAGGGATAACCTACGAGCAGTACTTC. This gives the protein CAITSGTGITYEQYF.

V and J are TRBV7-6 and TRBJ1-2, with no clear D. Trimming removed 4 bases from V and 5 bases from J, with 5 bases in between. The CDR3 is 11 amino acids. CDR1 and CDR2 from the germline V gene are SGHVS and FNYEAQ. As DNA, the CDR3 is TGTGCCAGCAGCTCGGGATATGGCTACACCTTC. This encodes CASSSGYGYTF.

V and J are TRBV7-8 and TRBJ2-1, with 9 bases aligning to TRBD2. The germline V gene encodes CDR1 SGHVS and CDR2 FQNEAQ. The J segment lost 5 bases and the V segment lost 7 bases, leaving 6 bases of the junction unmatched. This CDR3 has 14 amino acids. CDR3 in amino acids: CASKRREGHNEQFF. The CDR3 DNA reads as TGTGCCAGCAAAAGGCGGGAGGGCCACAATGAGCAGTTCTTC.

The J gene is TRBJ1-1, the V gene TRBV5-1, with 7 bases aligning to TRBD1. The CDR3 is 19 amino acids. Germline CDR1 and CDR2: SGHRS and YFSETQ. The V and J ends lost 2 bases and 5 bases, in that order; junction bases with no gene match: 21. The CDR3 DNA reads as TGCGCCAGCAGCTTTGGGCCCGCAACACAGGGGACTGTTAGAACTGAAGCTTTCTTT. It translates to CASSFGPATQGTVRTEAFF.

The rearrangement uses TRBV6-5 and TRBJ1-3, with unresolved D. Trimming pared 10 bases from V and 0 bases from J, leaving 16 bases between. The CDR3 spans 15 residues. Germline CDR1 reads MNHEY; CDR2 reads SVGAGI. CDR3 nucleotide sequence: TGTGCCACCCGCCGGGAGCAGTTCTCTGGAAACACCATATATTTT. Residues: CATRREQFSGNTIYF.

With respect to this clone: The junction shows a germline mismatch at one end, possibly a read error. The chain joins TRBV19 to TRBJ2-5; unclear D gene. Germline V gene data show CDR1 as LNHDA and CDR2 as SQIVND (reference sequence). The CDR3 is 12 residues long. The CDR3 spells CASRQVGEAQYF. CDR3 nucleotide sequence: TGTGCCAGTAGACAAGTCGGAGAGGCCCAGTACTTC.